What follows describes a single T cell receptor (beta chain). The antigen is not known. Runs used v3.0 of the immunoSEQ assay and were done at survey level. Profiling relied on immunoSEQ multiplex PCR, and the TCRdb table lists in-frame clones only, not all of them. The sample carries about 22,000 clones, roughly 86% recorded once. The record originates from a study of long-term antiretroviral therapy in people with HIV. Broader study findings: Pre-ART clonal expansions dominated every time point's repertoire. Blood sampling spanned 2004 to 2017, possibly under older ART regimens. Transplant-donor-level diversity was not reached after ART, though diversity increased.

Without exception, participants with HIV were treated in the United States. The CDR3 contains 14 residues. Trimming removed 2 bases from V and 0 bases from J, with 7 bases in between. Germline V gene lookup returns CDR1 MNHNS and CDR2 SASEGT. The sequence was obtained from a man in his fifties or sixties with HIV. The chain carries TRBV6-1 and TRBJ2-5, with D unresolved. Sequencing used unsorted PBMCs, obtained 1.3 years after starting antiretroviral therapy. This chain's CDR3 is CASSERLYQETQYF. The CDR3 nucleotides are TGTGCCAGCAGTGAACGGCTGTACCAAGAGACCCAGTACTTC.